This passage covers 28 T cell receptor beta chains from one sample sequenced in a study of OX40 agonist ivuxolimab in advanced cancers. Clones were sequenced by immunoSEQ multiplex PCR, and TCRdb holds only the in-frame ones, with some missing. The sample lists some 70,000 clones, approximately 89% seen once, with less than 2.5% in the top ten. The sequenced sample was CD4+ or CD8+ T cells sorted from blood, obtained in a trial of the OX40 agonist ivuxolimab. The receptors shown here come from an adult with an advanced solid tumor such as melanoma, head and neck, liver or kidney cancer.

The chain is built from TRBV5-4 and TRBJ2-5, with TRBD1 matching over 9 bases. CDR1 and CDR2 from the germline V gene are SGHNT and YYREEE (reference sequence). This CDR3 comprises 14 residues. Unmatched junction bases numbered 5, after V lost 4 bases and J lost 4 bases. CDR3 residues: CASSRQGVGETQYF. The CDR3 DNA follows: TGTGCCAGCAGCAGACAGGGGGTTGGAGAGACCCAGTACTTC.

This clone has just a few counts. The chain combines TRBV2 with TRBJ2-2; weak D call: TRBD1 (5 bases). This CDR3 has 14 residues. The V end lost 2 bases, the J end lost 8 bases, and 12 bases lay between the germline ends. The germline V gene encodes CDR1 SNHLY and CDR2 FYNNEI. The CDR3 DNA is TGTGCCAGCAGTGAAAGGGGTCAGGGAGGGGAGCTGTTTTTT. Its translation: CASSERGQGGELFF.

This chain links TRBV14 with TRBJ2-5, with D hard to call. The germline V gene encodes CDR1 SGHDN and CDR2 FVKESK. With 4 bases removed from V and 4 bases from J, the gap between germline ends came to 13 bases. This CDR3 has 14 amino acids. The CDR3 bases are TGTGCCAGCAGCCTGAAATTGGCGGTAGAGACCCAGTACTTC. Translation: CASSLKLAVETQYF.

This clone was recorded once. The chain carries TRBV28 and TRBJ1-5; D gene uncertain. The V and J ends lost 7 bases and 13 bases respectively, with 23 bases between them. This CDR3 spans 14 amino acids. Germline CDR1 and CDR2: MDHEN and SYDVKM. The CDR3 region is CASIESGDLAPQHF. The CDR3 region has the DNA TGTGCCAGCATTGAGTCCGGGGATTTGGCTCCACAGCATTTT.

CDR3 DNA: TGCAGCGTGCATGGGCGAGAAGGGGCGAACACTGAAGCTTTCTTT. Translated: CSVHGREGANTEAFF. The chain employs TRBV29-1 and TRBJ1-1; D perhaps matches TRBD1 (5 bases). V lost 6 bases, J lost 1 base, and 18 bases lay in between. This CDR3 has 15 amino acids. The germline V gene has CDR1 SQVTM and CDR2 ANQGSEA.

This chain joins TRBV6-1 and TRBJ1-3, with 8 bases identical to TRBD1. CDR1 MNHNS and CDR2 SASEGT come from the germline V gene. V lost 6 bases and J lost 6; bases outside the gene matches: 4. There are 13 residues in the CDR3. The CDR3 region has the DNA TGTGCCAGCAGGGGGACAGGCGAAAACACCATATATTTT. Amino acid sequence: CASRGTGENTIYF.

The genes are TRBV10-3 and TRBJ2-1, with 10 positions matching TRBD2. CDR1 ENHRY and CDR2 SYGVKD come from the germline V gene. The CDR3 runs to 16 residues. V shed 11 bases, J shed 0 bases, and the junction held 10 bases outside the gene matches. The CDR3 here is CASGGLAVSSYNEQFF. CDR3 in DNA: TGTGCCTCAGGTGGACTAGCGGTAAGCTCCTACAATGAGCAGTTCTTC.

This chain uses TRBV5-1 with TRBJ2-1; TRBD2 aligns across 10 bases. J was trimmed by 5 bases and V by 0 bases; bases with no gene match: 5. CDR1 is SGHRS and CDR2 is YFSETQ in the germline V gene. This CDR3 region has 16 residues. The CDR3 region has the DNA TGCGCCAGCAGCTTGGGAGCGGGAGGGCCAGACAATGAGCAGTTCTTC. It specifies CASSLGAGGPDNEQFF. The entire variable domain, with the rest obtained from reference TRBV5-1 and TRBJ2-1, is as follows: KAGVTQTPRYLIKTRGQQVTLSCSPISGHRSVSWYQQTPGQGLQFLFEYFSETQRNKGNFPGRFSGRQFSNSRSEMNVSTLELGDSALYLCASSLGAGGPDNEQFFGPGTRLTVL.

The rearrangement links TRBV2 to TRBJ1-1, with no clear D. The V gene lost 3 bases and the J gene lost 0 bases, with 8 bases spanning the gap. The CDR3 sequence is 14 residues long. CDR1 is SNHLY, CDR2 FYNNEI, per germline. The CDR3 DNA reads TGTGCCAGCAGTGATGCGCCTCTGAACACTGAAGCTTTCTTT. Translating it yields CASSDAPLNTEAFF.

V gene TRBV28 combines with J gene TRBJ2-7, with D possibly being TRBD1 (6 bases). The V end lost 10 bases, the J end lost 5 bases, and 18 bases lay between the germline ends. There are 13 residues in the CDR3. The germline V gene encodes CDR1 MDHEN and CDR2 SYDVKM. Here the CDR3 DNA reads TGTGCCACACAGGGTGGAAAATGGGACGAGCAGTACTTC. This encodes CATQGGKWDEQYF.

The chain recombines TRBV18 with TRBJ2-5; TRBD2 is a possible D gene (5 bases). The J call may be faulty, since TRBJ2-7 better matches the DNA end. This CDR3 region has 14 residues. CDR1 KGHSH and CDR2 LQKENI come from the germline V gene. CDR3 sequence (DNA): TGTGCCAGCTCACCAGGAGGCAGCTCCTACGAGCAGTACTTC. Protein product: CASSPGGSSYEQYF.

The chain uses TRBV6-6 and TRBJ2-7, with D possibly being TRBD1 (6 bases). Trimming left V 6 bases short and J 0 bases short, with 9 bases between. Germline CDR1 MNHNY, CDR2 SVGAGI (reference sequence). The CDR3 runs to 13 residues. CDR3 residues: CASRWTASYEQYF. The CDR3 DNA reads as TGTGCCAGCAGATGGACAGCCTCCTACGAGCAGTACTTC.

The rearrangement joins TRBV5-1 to TRBJ2-7, with D unresolved. CDR1 and CDR2 from the germline V gene are SGHRS and YFSETQ. V lost 3 bases to trimming and J lost 6 bases, with 10 bases between them. CDR3 size: 12 residues. The CDR3 region is CASSSPGTEQYF. CDR3 sequence (DNA): TGCGCCAGCAGCTCCCCAGGAACCGAGCAGTACTTC.

The rearrangement links TRBV6-5 to TRBJ2-5; 8 nucleotides match TRBD2. Germline lookup yields CDR1 MNHEY and CDR2 SVGAGI. The CDR3 sequence is 16 residues long. Trimming removed 2 bases from V and 1 base from J; junction bases left unmatched: 6. This CDR3 is CASSYQAGAIQETQYF. The CDR3 DNA sequence: TGTGCCAGCAGTTACCAAGCGGGAGCCATCCAAGAGACCCAGTACTTC.

This rearrangement joins TRBV5-1 to TRBJ2-7; possibly TRBD1 or TRBD2 for D (6 bases each). V was trimmed by 1 base and J by 5 bases, leaving 13 bases between them. CDR3 length: 14 amino acids. Germline CDR1 SGHRS, CDR2 YFSETQ. The CDR3 DNA sequence: TGCGCCAGCAGCTTGTTTCCGGGGGACAACGAGCAGTACTTC. Amino acid sequence: CASSLFPGDNEQYF.

The CDR3 protein is CASSQFIRSGNTIYF. CDR3 bases: TGCGCCAGCAGTCAATTCATCCGCTCTGGAAACACCATATATTTT. The rearrangement uses TRBV23-1 and TRBJ1-3, with no clear D. TRBV23-1 is sorted into the ORF group, with uncertain function. V shed 1 base and J shed 0 bases, with 7 bases lying between them. The CDR3 runs to 15 residues.

Details on this clone: The germline gene is not matched at one end of the junction; a read error may be the cause. The V call is TRBV28, the J call TRBJ1-1, with 9 bases matching TRBD1. CDR1 MDHEN and CDR2 SYDVKM come from the germline V gene. The CDR3 covers 11 residues. CDR3: CASSFGTGLLF. As DNA, the CDR3 is TGTGCCAGCAGTTTTGGGACAGGGCTGCTCTTT.

For the CDR3, the DNA is TGTGCCAGCAGTCCCGGTCCCTCTACTGAAGCTTTCTTT. Translation: CASSPGPSTEAFF. The rearrangement uses TRBV5-6 and TRBJ1-1; D call uncertain. Trimming took 5 bases from V and 5 from J, leaving 13 bases between them. The CDR3 runs 13 residues. CDR1 is SGHDT, CDR2 YYEEEE, per germline.

The chain couples TRBV30 to TRBJ2-5, with D unresolved. This CDR3 contains 13 residues. V was pared by 0 bases and J by 2 bases, with 7 bases between. Germline lookup yields CDR1 GTSNPN and CDR2 SVGIG (reference sequence). The CDR3 nucleotides are TGTGCCTGGAGTGTTGTGGCGCAAGAGACCCAGTACTTC. This gives the protein CAWSVVAQETQYF.

This chain connects TRBV7-2 to TRBJ1-1, with D possibly TRBD1 on 5 matching bases. This CDR3 has 15 amino acids. V lost 1 base and J lost 4, with 13 bases in between. Germline assignment: CDR1 SGHTA and CDR2 FQGNSA. CDR3 DNA sequence: TGTGCCAGCAGCTTAGGGGCAGGGTGGGTCACTGAAGCTTTCTTT. Its protein is CASSLGAGWVTEAFF. Drawing the rest from reference TRBV7-2 and TRBJ1-1, the complete variable domain is GAGVSQSPSNKVTEKGKDVELRCDPISGHTALYWYRQSLGQGLEFLIYFQGNSAPDKSGLPSDRFSAERTGGSVSTLTIQRTQQEDSAVYLCASSLGAGWVTEAFFGQGTRLTVV.

V usage is TRBV7-6 and J usage is TRBJ1-1; maybe TRBD1 (6 bases). This CDR3 comprises 17 residues. Trimming took off 1 base at V and 3 bases at J, with 18 bases between the two ends. The germline V gene has CDR1 SGHVS and CDR2 FNYEAQ. For the CDR3, the DNA is TGTGCCAGCAGCTTAGTTCACGGTCGGGGGGCGCACACTGAAGCTTTCTTT. Protein sequence: CASSLVHGRGAHTEAFF.

V gene TRBV14 combines with J gene TRBJ2-2, with 7 bases matching TRBD1. This CDR3 is built from 17 residues. In germline, CDR1 is SGHDN, CDR2 FVKESK. Trimming took 2 bases from V and 3 from J; bases not matched to a gene: 9. CDR3 amino acids: CASSQLGGQGDTGELFF. The CDR3 DNA follows: TGTGCCAGCAGCCAACTTGGGGGTCAGGGGGACACCGGGGAGCTGTTTTTT. Filled out from reference TRBV14 and TRBJ2-2, the complete variable domain reads EAGVTQFPSHSVIEKGQTVTLRCDPISGHDNLYWYRRVMGKEIKFLLHFVKESKQDESGMPNNRFLAERTGGTYSTLKVQPAELEDSGVYFCASSQLGGQGDTGELFFGEGSRLTVL.

The chain links TRBV7-2 to TRBJ2-3; possibly TRBD1 or TRBD2 for D (6 bases each). Between the trimmed V and J ends, which lost 1 base and 4 bases, there was a span of 12 bases. From germline, CDR1 is SGHTA and CDR2 FQGNSA. The CDR3 has 15 amino acids. CDR3 nucleotide sequence: TGTGCCAGCAGCTTAGAGGGGGGCCTCGCAGATACGCAGTATTTT. Translation gives CASSLEGGLADTQYF. Using reference TRBV7-2 and TRBJ2-3 for the parts outside the CDR3, the full variable domain is GAGVSQSPSNKVTEKGKDVELRCDPISGHTALYWYRQSLGQGLEFLIYFQGNSAPDKSGLPSDRFSAERTGGSVSTLTIQRTQQEDSAVYLCASSLEGGLADTQYFGPGTRLTVL.

The gene calls are TRBV10-2 and TRBJ2-2, with 10 bases matching TRBD1. The germline gives CDR1 WSHSY, CDR2 SAAADI. After removal of 6 bases from V and 6 bases from J, the junction contained 4 bases not matched to a gene. The CDR3 contains 14 residues. CDR3 protein: CASRGQGVSGELFF. The CDR3 nucleotides read TGCGCCAGCAGAGGACAGGGGGTATCCGGGGAGCTGTTTTTT.

The chain carries TRBV5-1 and TRBJ2-3; D possibly corresponds to TRBD2 (6 bases). CDR1 and CDR2 (germline): SGHRS, YFSETQ. V was trimmed by 5 bases and J by 2 bases, leaving 9 bases between them. This CDR3 spans 13 amino acids. The CDR3, as DNA: TGCGCCAGCAGTGCGGGGAACACAGATACGCAGTATTTT. Translating gives CASSAGNTDTQYF.

The V call is TRBV11-3, the J call TRBJ2-2, with 7 bases aligning to TRBD1. The CDR3 contains 13 residues. J gave up 11 bases and V 1 base, and 4 bases lay outside the gene matches. CDR1 and CDR2 from the germline V gene are SGHNT and YENEEA. The CDR3 bases are TGTGCCAGCAGCTTAGGGACAGGATCCGAGCTGTTTTTT. Its translation is CASSLGTGSELFF.

V usage is TRBV28 and J usage is TRBJ2-3; D ambiguous. The V end lost 6 bases, the J end lost 6 bases, and 10 bases lay between the germline ends. Germline V gives CDR1 MDHEN, CDR2 SYDVKM. The CDR3 spans 12 residues. CDR3 sequence: CASRSSSDTQYF. CDR3 nucleotide sequence: TGTGCCAGCAGGTCCTCAAGCGATACGCAGTATTTT.

V usage is TRBV11-2 and J usage is TRBJ2-3; D may correspond to TRBD1 or TRBD2 (6 bases each). The CDR3 contains 14 residues. Germline CDR1 and CDR2: SGHAT and FQNNGV. V gave up 4 bases and J gave up 4 bases, with 12 bases separating them. The CDR3 sequence is CASSSGGGPDTQYF. The CDR3 DNA sequence: TGTGCCAGCAGCTCAGGTGGGGGGCCAGATACGCAGTATTTT.